This record covers a single T cell receptor beta chain. The method was immunoSEQ multiplex PCR; TCRdb's version includes in-frame clones alone and lacks a portion of them. The sample records tens of thousands of clones, about 91% being singletons. The sample originates from a study of T cell clones after liver transplantation. At the level of the study: TCRbeta sequencing after a pre-transplant mixed lymphocyte reaction identified graft-donor-reactive clones, later tracked in post-transplant blood.

The CDR3 totals 12 residues. Germline V gene lookup returns CDR1 KGHSH and CDR2 LQKENI. V gave up 3 bases and J gave up 7 bases; unmatched junction bases: 2. The chain combines TRBV18 with TRBJ1-1; TRBD1 matches at 7 bases. The receptor was isolated from a human patient who received a liver transplant. Some T cells may arise from the graft donor. The sample consisted of CD4+ T cells from blood, taken 25 months after liver transplant. Here the CDR3 reads CASSPGTDEAFF. CDR3 coding DNA: TGTGCCAGCTCACCTGGGACAGATGAAGCTTTCTTT.